The present entry profiles one T cell receptor (beta chain) with its context. Its antigen remains unidentified. No clone much larger than this one lies a single base away; base qualities are absent. The cohort consisted of hundreds of healthy bone marrow donors. All cohort members were sampled while nominally healthy, although unrecorded immune exposures were likely present. The donor was CMV seronegative and belonged to the group of 380 or so seronegative cohort members. A peripheral blood sample was collected from each donor, and TCR beta sequencing was performed on peripheral blood mononuclear cells. The Qiagen DNeasy Blood Extraction Kit was used to extract genomic DNA from the blood cell samples. The data are from a study of cytomegalovirus exposure and HLA in healthy donors (TCRdb year 2017). General notes on the study: According to an earlier analysis of 550 to 700 of the donors, 150 million to 200 million T cells yielded 117 million unique TCR beta sequences and more than 250 Gb of sequence data. Roughly 320 gigabases of sequencing data and around 85 million unique TCR sequences made up an early release that covered 500 to 650 HLA-typed donors. The genetic ancestry cluster associated with self-reported Caucasian donors included 70% to 85% of the 350 to 500 genotyped donors. The study was designed to test whether signatures of past pathogen exposure could be identified by cataloging public T cell receptors. Using immunosequencing, the study profiled T cell repertoires from 666 subjects and related those repertoires to cytomegalovirus serostatus. Besides the first cohort of 666 subjects, a separate validation cohort made up of 90 to 150 different subjects was used. To predict cytomegalovirus infection status, the study brought together high-throughput TCR immunosequencing, statistical association of individual TCRs with disease status, and machine learning. In a later analysis, previously published TCR beta repertoires from roughly 710 donors were re-analyzed and high-resolution HLA genotyping was added so that TCR occurrence patterns could be studied. Rather than using new phenotypic data, the later analysis identified candidate immune exposures from TCR beta sequences and from how often those sequences occurred across donors. To decide whether each TCR beta V gene segment behaved as functional or pseudogenic, an earlier analysis of 587 of the donors relied on high-throughput TCR beta sequencing. Alongside the repertoire data, information on donor age, sex, ethnicity and CMV serostatus was compiled. Genome-wide SNP genotypes for about 65% of the roughly 670 donors were used in a later genetic analysis, which treated that subset as a discovery cohort. Every repertoire in the discovery cohort had been generated on one and the same sequencing platform. HLA typing included class I and class II loci at four-digit resolution. The number of donors typed differed by locus, with roughly 620-640 for A, B, C, DRB1 and DQB1, 522 for DQA1, 600 to 610 for DPA1, and roughly 450 for DPB1. Roughly five DR-DQ haplotypes were handled as single units for association and clustering because linkage in the cohort was strong. Among about 410 genotyped donors of the cohort, an average of around 250,000 unique TCR beta nucleotide sequences was sequenced per donor, of which roughly 18% were non-productive.

The CDR3 goes from the cysteine to the phenylalanine over 11 residues. Only CDR3 DNA remains: 33 bases, in frame from the first base. V drops 3 bases and J drops 6 bases, leaving 5 bases in between. The germline V gene encodes CDR1 SGHAT and CDR2 FQNNGV. Broad study findings and their caveats: In an earlier analysis of 587 of the donors, most TCR beta V segments were observed in productive rearrangements about 90% or about 30% of the time, broadly matching IMGT annotations. The cohort was sequenced for TCR beta chains only, and without alpha or paired-chain data the features that could be detected were limited. Correlated functional status among segregating V segments might be attributable to linkage disequilibrium, but an unknown experimental factor could not be ruled out. Strong co-occurrence of HLA alleles, especially DR and DQ, made assigning TCR associations to individual alleles difficult. Some IMGT-functional V segments, including TRBV6-2 and TRBV6-3, could not be told apart with the 87-base-pair reads, so those segments were excluded. The only immune exposure information available for the cohort was CMV serostatus. A later genetic analysis associated a missense DCLRE1C variant with V-gene and J-gene trimming of TCR beta chains, and an independent cohort replicated the association. A later analysis found that HLA-associated TCR beta chains were more clonally expanded and had lower generation probabilities than equally common non-associated chains. The classifier was reported to diagnose cytomegalovirus status with high specificity and sensitivity in both the original and validation cohorts. Specific HLA alleles were associated with over 15,000 TCR beta sequences at a false discovery rate of 0.05 in a later analysis. According to a later analysis, parvovirus B19, influenza, CMV and Epstein-Barr virus appeared linked to several top co-occurrence clusters. A cluster of highly shared sequence variants was judged likely to be a technical artifact of the sequencing pipeline. Sequencing depth was assumed to be roughly uniform across donors in the presence/absence analyses, though that assumption may not hold. Across donors, most TCR sequences were observed very rarely, whereas some public TCRs were present in many individuals. In a later analysis, TCR association rates were found to vary across HLA loci, with the most associated TCRs seen for DRB1 alleles and the fewest for HLA-C alleles. According to a later analysis, most CMV-associated TCR beta chains appeared to be HLA-restricted, and the HLA associations seemed to be driven largely by CMV exposure. HLA typing was unavailable for some donors at each locus, so association tests used only the typed subset. A further reported finding was that TCR beta sequences accurately predicted the HLA-A and HLA-B alleles for most subjects in the first cohort. According to the authors, the approach could potentially be generalized to other disease states and immunological phenotypes. Because counts were too low, more than 15 rarely observed V segments, including chromosome 9 orphons, were left out of the earlier analysis of some 640 of the donors. The study gave a list of under 200 TCR beta chains associated with cytomegalovirus. A few of the identified cytomegalovirus-associated TCR beta chains were confirmed in vitro to be specific for cytomegalovirus antigens. Compared with the approximately 670-donor mean, donors in an Asian-associated ancestry cluster had fewer N-insertions in productive TCRs, according to a later genetic analysis.

Library prep was done by the immunoSEQ multiplex PCR assay. The multiplex PCR relied on a mix of 60 forward primers for TCR Vbeta segments and 13 reverse primers for TCR Jbeta segments. The CDR3 region of rearranged TCR beta genes was amplified from genomic DNA with a multiplex PCR assay. The Illumina HiSeq System was used to sequence the amplified TCR beta libraries as 87-base-pair reads. In the original analysis: Across the 670 or so repertoires, a later analysis counted 80 million or so unique TCR beta chains, 9 million to 14 million of which were shared by at least two donors. A nearest-neighbor algorithm error-corrected the raw reads and collapsed the reads into unique sequences, merging closely related sequences to remove PCR and sequencing errors. Alignment of CDR3 sequences to IMGT reference sequences was used to assign V, D and J gene segments. Each retained sequence needed at least a six-nucleotide match to both a V gene segment and a J gene segment. A rearrangement counted as productive if the CDR3 had no stop codons and remained in frame with V and J, and every other rearrangement counted as non-productive. Following IMGT convention, CDR3 was defined as the stretch from the second conserved V-encoded cysteine up to the conserved J-encoded phenylalanine. In an earlier analysis of roughly 580 of the donors, sequences lacking an unambiguous match to a single V gene segment were excluded. An earlier analysis of a few hundred of the donors called V segments functional above 56.7% productive rearrangements and segregating when the between-donor standard deviation exceeded 5%. A statistical classification framework was developed to diagnose cytomegalovirus status using the catalog of TCR beta chain sequences. In a later analysis, TCR nucleotide sequences were compared against IMGT/GENE-DB human TR gene sequences so that V and J genes could be assigned. A later analysis assigned CDR3 sequences and most-parsimonious VDJ recombination scenarios with the TCRdist pipeline. A later analysis defined each TCR beta chain by its CDR3 amino acid sequence plus V-gene family, and excluded reads lacking a unique V-gene family. As a way to deal with suspected cross-contamination and a sequencing artifact, a later analysis dropped 450 to 600 nucleotide sequences that were highly shared and had low generation probability. For each public chain, a later analysis derived a clonal expansion index from normalized ranks of inferred template counts within each repertoire. In a later analysis, generation probabilities were computed using a VDJ recombination model fitted to out-of-frame rearrangements, and the results were checked against IGoR. Hypergeometric tests were used in a later analysis to score TCR-TCR, TCR-HLA and TCR-CMV co-occurrence, with a repertoire-size bias correction applied to the TCR pairs. In a later analysis, false discovery rates were estimated by permuting HLA or CMV assignments 20 times. In a later analysis, co-occurring TCRs were grouped with DBSCAN, and TCRdist sequence similarity was added when clustering was performed within HLA-allele-positive subsets. For co-occurrence clustering, repertoires with fewer than 30,000 or more than 120,000 public chains were excluded, along with about five repertoires with anomalous nucleotide sharing. TCRdb provides this immuneACCESS table in a form limited to in-frame rearrangements. Some clones are lacking; in checked studies, under half of them reflect an unresolved V gene, and why the rest are absent is not known. V and J calls and clone size are those listed in that table; D and trimming were worked out from the DNA. The sample data list roughly 190,000 clones, and approximately 84% of these were observed just once. The ten largest clones capture 3% to 4% of the sample.

The sequencing sample was made of PBMCs. This TCR derives from a man between 45 and 60 years old in good health and CMV-seronegative. The rearranged chain carries TRBV11-2 and TRBJ1-1, with no confident D gene call. The CDR3 corresponds to CASSFYAEAFF. The nucleotide sequence is TGTGCCAGCAGCTTCTACGCTGAAGCTTTCTTT. Extended through the reference TRBV11-2 and TRBJ1-1 proteins, this CDR3 yields the full variable domain: EAGVAQSPRYKIIEKRQSVAFWCNPISGHATLYWYQQILGQGPKLLIQFQNNGVVDDSQLPKDRFSAERLKGVDSTLKIQPAKLEDSAVYLCASSFYAEAFFGQGTRLTVV.